The sequence of this TCR beta chain was determined in a study of PD-1 blockade in classical Hodgkin lymphoma. Time point defined: newly diagnosed, previously untreated cHL patient sample. Negative magnetic selection isolated CD4+ T cells from thawed PBMCs. Comparison used PBMCs from newly diagnosed, untreated classical Hodgkin lymphoma. The CDR3 covers 15 residues. In germline, CDR1 is SGHRS, CDR2 YFSETQ. V was pared by 5 bases and J by 3 bases, with 15 bases between. Here immunoSEQ multiplex PCR was the method, and the copy in TCRdb shows in-frame clones only, minus some. Of around 15,000 clones listed, about 90% are singletons. A word on this clone: Its antigen is not known.

The study's findings and limits: In newly diagnosed patients, baseline TCR diversity was reportedly below that of healthy donors.

The specimen was CD4+ T cells from blood. This sequence joins TRBV5-1 and TRBJ2-1; D perhaps matches TRBD1 (6 bases). This clonotype originated in a human donor with classical Hodgkin lymphoma. The CDR3 reads CASRDDRSLYNEQFF. The CDR3 DNA is TGCGCCAGCAGAGACGACAGGTCCCTCTACAATGAGCAGTTCTTC.